Shown below are 9 T cell receptor beta chains from a single sample sequenced in a study of blood T cell repertoires in COVID-19. Generated by immunoSEQ multiplex PCR, the TCRdb table keeps only in-frame clones and is missing some. The table includes 280,000 or so clones, less than 90% detected once. Input material: peripheral blood. These receptors all come from a human donor in a cohort sampled during active COVID-19.

This clone was detected only a few times. V is TRBV28 and J is TRBJ1-2; TRBD1 matches at 7 bases. Germline V gene data show CDR1 as MDHEN and CDR2 as SYDVKM. The CDR3 runs 14 residues. J gave up 4 bases and V 4 bases, and 6 bases lay outside the gene matches. For the CDR3, the DNA is TGTGCCAGCAGTTCCAGGGGGATGGGCTATGGCTACACCTTC. Residues: CASSSRGMGYGYTF.

The gene calls are TRBV18 and TRBJ1-4; D is undetermined. This CDR3 has 14 amino acids. V lost 6 bases and J lost 5, with 13 bases in between. Germline V gene lookup returns CDR1 KGHSH and CDR2 LQKENI. CDR3: CASSQTGGNEKLFF. The CDR3, as DNA: TGTGCCAGCTCTCAAACGGGAGGAAATGAAAAACTGTTTTTT.

The chain combines TRBV5-5 with TRBJ2-5; D uncertain. The CDR3 spans 15 residues. V was cut by 2 bases and J by 0 bases, with 11 bases left in between. Germline CDR1 reads SGHKS; CDR2 reads YYEKEE (reference sequence). The CDR3 sequence: CASSLSTVYQETQYF. CDR3 DNA: TGTGCCAGCAGCTTATCCACTGTATACCAAGAGACCCAGTACTTC.

V and J are TRBV4-3 and TRBJ1-5; unclear D gene. This CDR3 has 16 residues. The V end lost 0 bases, the J end lost 0 bases, and 9 bases lay between the germline ends. Germline V gene sequence: CDR1 LGHNA, CDR2 YSLEER. CDR3 residues: CASSQEWGDSNQPQHF. The CDR3 DNA sequence: TGCGCCAGCAGCCAAGAGTGGGGAGATAGCAATCAGCCCCAGCATTTT.

The rearrangement links TRBV21-1 to TRBJ1-2; TRBD1 is taken as the D call from the table, unchecked against the DNA. TRBV21-1 is classified as a pseudogene. This CDR3 is 12 amino acids long. CDR3 sequence: CASRGPLYGYTF. As DNA, the CDR3 is TGTGCCAGCAGGGGCCCTCTCTATGGCTACACCTTC.

The rearrangement links TRBV21-1 to TRBJ2-1; the table's D call TRBD2 went unverified against the DNA. TRBV21-1 is flagged as a pseudogene. This CDR3 has 13 residues. CDR3 sequence reads: CASQKRLYNEQFF. CDR3 sequence (DNA): TGTGCCAGCCAAAAGCGGCTCTACAATGAGCAGTTCTTC.

This chain connects TRBV18 to TRBJ2-7; 15 bases agree with TRBD2. Germline CDR1 is KGHSH and CDR2 is LQKENI. CDR3 length: 16 amino acids. Trimming at V came to 0 bases and at J to 4 bases, leaving 1 base not matched to a gene. Written as DNA, the CDR3 is TGTGCCAGCTCACCACCGGGACTAGCGGGAGGATACGAGCAGTACTTC. It yields the protein CASSPPGLAGGYEQYF.

The rearrangement joins TRBV28 to TRBJ2-1; possible D gene TRBD2, 6 bases. The CDR3 covers 12 residues. Germline loops: CDR1 MDHEN, CDR2 SYDVKM. The CDR3: CAVGGWNNEQFF. In DNA, the CDR3 is TGTGCTGTGGGGGGTTGGAACAATGAGCAGTTCTTC.

The chain uses TRBV7-3 and TRBJ2-3; D not resolved. This CDR3 has 13 residues. Trimming cost V 1 base and J 6 bases, with 8 bases left between them. CDR1 and CDR2 from the germline V gene are SGHTA and FQGTGA. The CDR3 protein is CASSLIIGDTQYF. The CDR3 nucleotides are TGTGCCAGCAGCTTAATAATCGGGGATACGCAGTATTTT.